The rows below give T cell receptor beta chains drawn from one sample of a study of shared clonotypes between healthy human individuals. Clones were sequenced by immunoSEQ multiplex PCR, and TCRdb holds only the in-frame ones, with some missing. The profile shows some 2.1 million clones, 80% to 95% of them singletons. Sequenced: naive CD8+ T cells from PBMCs. Source of these receptors: a man between 18 and 29 years old in good health. Some clones in this sample may be carry-over from other donors' samples. The CDR3 runs from the conserved cysteine through the conserved F or W.

TRBJ1-5,TRBV28,CASSTGTVYQPQHF
TRBJ2-3,TRBV2,CASSDILAGNFTDTQYF
TRBJ1-5,TRBV5-8,CASSLIRDYSNQPQHF
TRBJ2-3,TRBV5-4,CASRPDTRTDTQYF
TRBJ2-7,TRBV28,CASSFGFVGFINSYEQYF
TRBJ1-3,TRBV6-1,CASSSGTSGNTIYF
TRBJ2-1,TRBV27,CATNPWGSSYNEQFF
TRBJ1-4,TRBV5-8,CASSSRVNEKLFF
TRBJ1-5,TRBV21-1,CASDSLGQGASQPQHF
TRBJ1-6,TRBV5-1,CASSSGTRYNSPLHF
TRBJ2-7,TRBV7-9,CASSQAGSSYEQYF
TRBJ2-3,TRBV27,CASRPMITDTQYF
TRBJ2-5,TRBV21-1,CASCGRQETQYF
TRBJ2-1,TRBV6-6,CASSLPGLAGEFEQFF
TRBJ2-1,TRBV7-3,CASSSHPGTPDNEQFF
TRBJ2-5,TRBV7-9,CATRVETQYF
TRBJ2-3,TRBV9,CASSVDTSGSDTQYF
TRBJ1-1,TRBV28,CASSLEGDTEAFF
TRBJ2-7,TRBV27,CASNSLRQDEQYF
TRBJ1-1,TRBV7-6,CASSYGTSTEAFF
TRBJ2-6,TRBV2,CASSGAPSGANVLTF
TRBJ2-7,TRBV5-1,CASSHTGNEQYF
TRBJ2-3,TRBV4-1,CASSQKGTGLLADTQYF
TRBJ1-1,TRBV6-6,CASSTPTVSNTEAFF
TRBJ1-2,TRBV9,CASSGTDYGYTF
TRBJ2-1,TRBV28,CASTFRGTINEQFF
TRBJ2-7,TRBV7-9,CASSLAVIAEVSYEQYF
TRBJ1-3,TRBV5-8,CASSPKGPSSGNTIYF
TRBJ1-5,TRBV9,CASGTGNQPQHF
TRBJ2-5,TRBV11-1,CASSLEWQIQETQYF
TRBJ2-3,TRBV9,CASSISGDTDTQYF
TRBJ2-1,TRBV7-2,CASSSRTDRGEWNEQFF
TRBJ1-2,TRBV19,CASRGADSGYGYTF
TRBJ1-1,TRBV7-9,CASRKTGGTNTEAFF
TRBJ2-2,TRBV6-5,CASSYNRVVAGELFF
TRBJ2-1,TRBV6-1,CASSMGWYNEQFF
.,TRBV7-6,CASSRGFGSDEQYF
.,TRBV6-4,CASSDTLYNEQFF
TRBJ2-3,TRBV4-2,CASSYRQGPSEGDTQYF
TRBJ2-1,TRBV5-1,CASSSGIGTGWDEQFF
TRBJ2-1,TRBV2,CASSELRTRGDEQFF
TRBJ2-7,TRBV7-6,CASSASGLAGEGKYEQYF
TRBJ1-2,TRBV9,CASSVPRYGQGGGRGYTF
TRBJ2-2,TRBV19,CASSQPPWDGTGELFF
TRBJ2-5,TRBV6-4,CASSDRREETQYF
TRBJ2-1,TRBV5-4,CASSVLNEQFF
TRBJ2-3,TRBV4-1,CASSQGWGLAGFGSSTDTQYF
TRBJ2-7,TRBV9,CASSPQGGLGYEQYF